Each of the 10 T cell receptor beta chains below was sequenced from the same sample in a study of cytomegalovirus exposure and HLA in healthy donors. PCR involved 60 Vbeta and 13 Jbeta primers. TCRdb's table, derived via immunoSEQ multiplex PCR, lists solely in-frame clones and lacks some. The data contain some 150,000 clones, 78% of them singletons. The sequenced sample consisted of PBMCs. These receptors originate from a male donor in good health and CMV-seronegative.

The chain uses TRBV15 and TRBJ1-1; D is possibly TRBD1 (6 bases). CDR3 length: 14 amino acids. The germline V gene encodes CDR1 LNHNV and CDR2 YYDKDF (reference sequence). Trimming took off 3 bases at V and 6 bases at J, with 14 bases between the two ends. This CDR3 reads CATSRGGQTSEAFF. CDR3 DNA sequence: TGTGCCACCAGCAGGGGCGGACAGACATCTGAAGCTTTCTTT.

The CDR3 sequence is CASSSPTSGTYEQYF. The CDR3 DNA follows: TGCGCCAGCAGCTCCCCGACTAGCGGAACCTACGAGCAGTACTTC. This chain links TRBV5-1 with TRBJ2-7, with 9 bases aligning to TRBD2. Trimming took 3 bases from V and 2 from J; bases not matched to a gene: 6. The CDR3 contains 15 residues. Germline CDR1 is SGHRS and CDR2 is YFSETQ.

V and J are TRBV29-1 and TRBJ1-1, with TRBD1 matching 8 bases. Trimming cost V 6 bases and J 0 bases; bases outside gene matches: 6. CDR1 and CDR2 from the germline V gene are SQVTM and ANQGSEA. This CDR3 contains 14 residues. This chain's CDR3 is CSVLGQDLNTEAFF. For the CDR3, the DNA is TGCAGCGTGCTGGGACAGGACTTGAACACTGAAGCTTTCTTT.

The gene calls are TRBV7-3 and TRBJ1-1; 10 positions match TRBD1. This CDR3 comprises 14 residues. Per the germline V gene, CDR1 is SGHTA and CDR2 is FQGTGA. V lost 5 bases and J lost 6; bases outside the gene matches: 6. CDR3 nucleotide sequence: TGTGCCAGCAGCCCGACAGGGGGCGACGCTGAAGCTTTCTTT. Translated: CASSPTGGDAEAFF.

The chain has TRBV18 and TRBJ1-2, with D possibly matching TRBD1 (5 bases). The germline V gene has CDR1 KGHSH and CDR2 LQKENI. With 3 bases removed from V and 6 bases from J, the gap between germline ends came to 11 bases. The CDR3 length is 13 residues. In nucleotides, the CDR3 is TGTGCCAGCTCACCTCAGACAGCTAATGGCTACACCTTC. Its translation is CASSPQTANGYTF.

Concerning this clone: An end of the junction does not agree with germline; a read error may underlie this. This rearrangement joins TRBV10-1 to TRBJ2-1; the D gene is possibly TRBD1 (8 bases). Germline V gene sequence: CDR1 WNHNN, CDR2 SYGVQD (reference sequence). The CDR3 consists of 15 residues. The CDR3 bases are TGCGCCAGCAGTGGACAGGGGTTGAATCTAGCGGCGCTGGTCTTC. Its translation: CASSGQGLNLAALVF.

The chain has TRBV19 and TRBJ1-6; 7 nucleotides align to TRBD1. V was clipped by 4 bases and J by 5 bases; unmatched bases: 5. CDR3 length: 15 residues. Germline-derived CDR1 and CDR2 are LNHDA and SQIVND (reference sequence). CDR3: CASSRGGIDNSPLHF. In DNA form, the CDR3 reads TGTGCCAGTAGTAGAGGGGGCATTGATAATTCACCCCTCCACTTT.

The CDR3 nucleotides are TGTGCCTGGAGTGACCAGAACTACGAGCAGTACTTC. It encodes CAWSDQNYEQYF. The chain has TRBV30 and TRBJ2-7; D is uncertain. The germline V and J ends were trimmed by 1 base and 3 bases, with 7 bases remaining between them. This CDR3 has 12 amino acids. The germline gives CDR1 GTSNPN, CDR2 SVGIG (reference sequence).

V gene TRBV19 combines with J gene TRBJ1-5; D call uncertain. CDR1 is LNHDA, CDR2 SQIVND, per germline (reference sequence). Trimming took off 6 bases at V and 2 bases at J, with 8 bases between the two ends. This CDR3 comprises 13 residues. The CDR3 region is CASRTYGNQPQHF. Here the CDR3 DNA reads TGTGCCAGTAGGACATACGGCAATCAGCCCCAGCATTTT.

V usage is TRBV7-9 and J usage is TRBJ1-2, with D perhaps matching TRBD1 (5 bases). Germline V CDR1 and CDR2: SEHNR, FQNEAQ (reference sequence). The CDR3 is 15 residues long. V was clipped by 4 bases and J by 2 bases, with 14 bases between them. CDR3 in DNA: TGTGCCAGCAGCTATGCCCCGACAGAGAACTATGGCTACACCTTC. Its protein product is CASSYAPTENYGYTF.